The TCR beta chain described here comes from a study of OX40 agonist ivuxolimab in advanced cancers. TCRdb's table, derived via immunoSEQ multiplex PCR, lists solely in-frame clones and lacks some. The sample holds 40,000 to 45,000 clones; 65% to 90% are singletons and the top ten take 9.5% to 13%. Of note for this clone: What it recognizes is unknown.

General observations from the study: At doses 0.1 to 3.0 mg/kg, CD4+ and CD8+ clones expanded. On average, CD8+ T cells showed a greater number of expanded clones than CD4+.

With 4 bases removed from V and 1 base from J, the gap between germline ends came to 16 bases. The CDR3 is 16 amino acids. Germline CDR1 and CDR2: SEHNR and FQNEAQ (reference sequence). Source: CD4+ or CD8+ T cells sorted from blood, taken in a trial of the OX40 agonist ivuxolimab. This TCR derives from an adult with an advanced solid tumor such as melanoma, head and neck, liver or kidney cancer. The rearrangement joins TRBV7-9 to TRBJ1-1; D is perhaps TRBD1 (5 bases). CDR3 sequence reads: CASSSSLPGTNTEAFF. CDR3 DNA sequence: TGTGCCAGCAGCTCTAGTCTACCCGGGACGAACACTGAAGCTTTCTTT.